These T cell receptor beta chains were read from a single sample in a study of cytomegalovirus exposure and HLA in healthy donors. Libraries were prepared by immunoSEQ multiplex PCR; TCRdb keeps only in-frame clonotypes and omits some of them. Among 140,000 to 150,000 clones listed, about three quarters were seen once. Sequencing input: PBMCs. These receptors came from a male donor in good health and CMV-seronegative. Each CDR3 is given with its conserved first and last residue. The D gene is left open where the match is weak. Size values are once, few and many counts, or a class for expanded clones, and some rows have none.

d_call	v_call	j_call	clone_size	cdr3_aa	cdr3_nt
.	TRBV28	TRBJ1-1	.	CASIGDTEAFF	TGTGCCAGCATCGGGGACACTGAAGCTTTCTTT
.	TRBV5-4	TRBJ1-5	.	CASSRVVGVGNQPQHF	TGTGCCAGCAGTCGAGTCGTAGGGGTCGGGAATCAGCCCCAGCATTTT
TRBD2	TRBV2	TRBJ2-3	.	CATLQAGGGTDTQYF	TGTGCCACCTTGCAAGCGGGAGGAGGCACAGATACGCAGTATTTT
.	TRBV13	TRBJ2-7	.	CASSLERDTNSYEQYF	TGTGCCAGCAGCTTAGAAAGGGACACCAACTCCTACGAGCAGTACTTC
TRBD1	TRBV15	TRBJ2-1	.	CATSRDPGQGSYNEQFF	TGTGCCACCAGCAGAGATCCCGGACAGGGATCCTACAATGAGCAGTTCTTC
.	TRBV2	TRBJ1-1	.	CARASGGGSTEAFF	TGTGCCAGGGCAAGTGGGGGGGGTAGCACTGAAGCTTTCTTT
TRBD1	TRBV28	TRBJ1-5	.	CASRTTGVQPQHF	TGTGCCAGCAGAACAACAGGGGTTCAGCCCCAGCATTTT
TRBD1	TRBV11-2	TRBJ1-3	.	CASSLYDRVSGNTIYF	TGTGCCAGCAGCTTGTACGACAGGGTCTCTGGAAACACCATATATTTT
TRBD2	TRBV7-9	TRBJ2-1	.	CASSRNLGLGEGYNEQFF	TGTGCCAGCAGCCGGAATTTGGGACTAGGGGAGGGCTACAATGAGCAGTTCTTC
TRBD1	TRBV6-5	TRBJ1-2	few	CASSYSGTVTF	TGTGCCAGCAGTTACTCGGGGACAGTCACCTTC
.	TRBV6-5	TRBJ2-7	.	CASSRSGLAYEQYF	TGTGCCAGCAGTCGCTCGGGACTGGCCTACGAGCAGTACTTC
TRBD2	TRBV29-1	TRBJ2-1	.	CSARSTSGSYNEQFF	TGCAGCGCCCGGTCGACTAGCGGGAGTTATAATGAGCAGTTCTTC
.	TRBV5-8	TRBJ1-5	.	CASSLKSLTDQQHF	TGTGCCAGCAGCTTGAAGTCTCTTACAGATCAACAGCATTTT
TRBD1	TRBV7-2	TRBJ1-1	.	CASSFTGGTEAFF	TGTGCCAGCAGCTTCACAGGGGGCACTGAAGCTTTCTTT
.	TRBV5-1	TRBJ1-5	.	CASSLGGSGVSNQPQHF	TGCGCCAGCAGCTTGGGGGGGTCGGGAGTTAGCAATCAGCCCCAGCATTTT
TRBD2	TRBV28	TRBJ2-7	.	CASSLPFGTSENEQYF	TGTGCCAGCAGTTTACCCTTCGGGACTAGCGAGAACGAGCAGTACTTC
.	TRBV21-1	TRBJ1-2	.	CASMRGPGYGYTF	TGTGCCAGCATGAGGGGGCCCGGCTATGGCTACACCTTC
TRBD1	TRBV7-8	TRBJ2-7	.	CASSLGQGVKEQYF	TGTGCCAGCAGCTTGGGACAGGGGGTAAAGGAGCAGTACTTC
.	TRBV30	TRBJ2-1	.	CAWGPGVGDEQFF	TGTGCCTGGGGGCCAGGGGTTGGGGATGAGCAGTTCTTC
TRBD1	TRBV2	TRBJ2-7	.	CASSMGGQGAYEQYF	TGTGCCAGCAGCATGGGGGGACAGGGGGCTTACGAGCAGTACTTC
.	TRBV9	TRBJ2-6	.	CASSVRQQTGANVLTF	TGTGCCAGCAGCGTCAGACAGCAGACTGGGGCCAACGTCCTGACTTTC
TRBD2	TRBV5-6	TRBJ2-7	.	CASSSGLAALLGEQYF	TGTGCCAGCAGCTCGGGACTAGCGGCCCTCCTGGGAGAGCAGTACTTC
TRBD2	TRBV7-2	TRBJ2-1	.	CASSYGGANYNEQFF	TGTGCCAGCAGCTACGGGGGGGCGAATTACAATGAGCAGTTCTTC
TRBD1	TRBV7-6	TRBJ2-2	once	CASREGTGNGGELFF	TGTGCCAGCAGGGAAGGGACAGGCAATGGCGGGGAGCTGTTTTTT
TRBD1	TRBV2	TRBJ2-7	.	CASSGQGAYEQYF	TGTGCCAGCAGTGGACAGGGCGCCTACGAGCAGTACTTC
TRBD1	TRBV5-8	TRBJ1-6	.	CASSRGQGNSPLHF	TGTGCCAGCAGCCGTGGACAGGGTAATTCACCCCTCCACTTT
TRBD1	TRBV9	TRBJ1-1	.	CASSVVGGNTEAFF	TGTGCCAGCAGCGTAGTAGGGGGCAATACTGAAGCTTTCTTT
.	TRBV4-2	TRBJ1-1	few	CASTVGGGPSMNTEAFF	TGTGCCAGCACCGTTGGGGGGGGGCCAAGTATGAACACTGAAGCTTTCTTT
.	TRBV7-9	TRBJ2-5	.	CASSQRVGVQETQYF	TGTGCCAGCAGCCAGCGGGTCGGGGTCCAAGAGACCCAGTACTTC
.	TRBV5-1	TRBJ2-1	.	CASSLGGVGAHNEQFF	TGCGCCAGCAGCTTGGGTGGGGTGGGGGCCCACAATGAGCAGTTCTTC
TRBD2	TRBV15	TRBJ2-6	.	CATSRTGAGNSGANVLTF	TGTGCCACCAGCAGAACAGGAGCGGGGAACTCTGGGGCCAACGTCCTGACTTTC
TRBD2	TRBV7-2	TRBJ2-7	.	CASSSLAGGIGEQYF	TGTGCCAGCAGCTCCTTAGCGGGGGGGATAGGCGAGCAGTACTTC
TRBD1	TRBV7-3	TRBJ2-4	.	CASSLGQGAGNIQYF	TGTGCCAGCAGCTTAGGACAGGGGGCAGGGAACATTCAGTACTTC
.	TRBV5-4	TRBJ2-7	.	CASSRDFSYEQYF	TGTGCCAGCAGCCGGGACTTCTCCTACGAGCAGTACTTC
.	TRBV9	TRBJ2-1	.	CASSVASASSYNEQFF	TGTGCCAGCAGCGTAGCTTCAGCGAGCTCGTACAATGAGCAGTTCTTC
.	TRBV7-2	TRBJ2-6	.	CASSLEFSGANGLTF	TGTGCCAGCAGCTTAGAGTTCTCTGGGGCCAACGGCCTGACTTTC